Detailed here is one TCR beta chain. The data are from a study of blood T cell repertoires in COVID-19. Across the study: The origin of the acute and convalescent COVID-19 samples was the United States, Italy and Spain. T cells, B-cell-depleted T cells, or PBMCs supplied cDNA or gDNA.

Authors' data handling: By means of reference gene primer amplification, nucleated cell counts were estimated. Assay used: immunoSEQ multiplex PCR; TCRdb lists only in-frame clones, some missing. For V, J and clone size, that table is used; D and trimming come from the DNA. The sample yields approximately 80,000 clones, 70% to 85% seen once. Source material: peripheral blood. The TCR originated in a man between 45 and 60 years old with active or convalescent COVID-19.

The CDR3 here is CASSTGTSGGVETQYF. The CDR3 DNA is TGTGCCAGCAGCACCGGGACTAGCGGGGGGGTTGAGACCCAGTACTTC. The V call is TRBV7-2, the J call TRBJ2-5, with 16 bases identical to TRBD2. V trimming: 5 bases; J trimming: 5 bases; junction bases outside the gene matches: 5. The germline gives CDR1 SGHTA, CDR2 FQGNSA. CDR3 length: 16 amino acids. The full variable domain, completed using reference TRBV7-2 and TRBJ2-5, is GAGVSQSPSNKVTEKGKDVELRCDPISGHTALYWYRQSLGQGLEFLIYFQGNSAPDKSGLPSDRFSAERTGGSVSTLTIQRTQQEDSAVYLCASSTGTSGGVETQYFGPGTRLLVL.